This TCR beta chain was sequenced in a study of blood T cells in healthy people across ages. Alongside a J-beta primer mix, a sample-barcoded 5' primer served in a second PCR lasting about 7 to 11 cycles. TCRdb reanalysed the 5' RACE reads using MiXCR and keeps one entry per CDR3 protein. The sample comprises 1.5 million to 2 million distinct CDR3 sequences, approximately 30% of which are singletons, and more than 6% rests with the top ten. V was clipped by 5 bases and J by 9 bases, with 16 bases between them. From germline, CDR1 is KGHDR and CDR2 SFDVKD. CDR3 length: 14 amino acids. The rearrangement links TRBV24-1 to TRBJ2-1; the D gene is possibly TRBD2 (6 bases). The TCR sequence derives from a woman aged 30 to 39 in good health. What was sequenced was blood. CDR3 in DNA: TGTGCCACCAGTGGTGGAGTTGGGGGAGGTGAGCAGTTCTTC. This encodes CATSGGVGGGEQFF.